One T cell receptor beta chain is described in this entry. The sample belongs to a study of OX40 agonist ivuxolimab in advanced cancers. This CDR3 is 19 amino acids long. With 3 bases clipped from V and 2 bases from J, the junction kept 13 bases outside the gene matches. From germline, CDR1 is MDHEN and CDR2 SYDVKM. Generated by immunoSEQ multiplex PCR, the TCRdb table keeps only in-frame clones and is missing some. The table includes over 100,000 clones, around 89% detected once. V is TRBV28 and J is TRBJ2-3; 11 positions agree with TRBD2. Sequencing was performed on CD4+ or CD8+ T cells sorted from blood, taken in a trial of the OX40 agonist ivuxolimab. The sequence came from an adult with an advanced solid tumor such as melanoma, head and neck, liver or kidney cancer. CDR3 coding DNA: TGTGCCAGCAGTTTTAGCCCCTCGACTAGCGGGGCTGTCACAGATACGCAGTATTTT. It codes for CASSFSPSTSGAVTDTQYF.